This T cell receptor (beta chain) comes out of a study of cytomegalovirus exposure and HLA in healthy donors (dated by TCRdb to about 2017). A note on the overall study: According to an earlier analysis of 550 to 700 of the donors, roughly 180 million T cells yielded roughly 110 million unique TCR beta sequences and 276 Gb of sequence data. A handful of DR-DQ haplotypes were treated as single units for association and clustering because of strong linkage in the cohort. The study combined high-throughput TCR immunosequencing, statistical association of individual TCRs with disease status, and machine learning to predict cytomegalovirus infection status. Donor age, sex, ethnicity and CMV serostatus were compiled together with the repertoire data. A later analysis re-examined previously published TCR beta repertoires from around 670 donors and added high-resolution HLA genotyping to investigate patterns of TCR occurrence. The genetic ancestry cluster associated with self-reported Caucasian donors included about four fifths of the approximately 400 genotyped donors. Typing coverage varied by locus: about 620-630 donors for A, B, C, DRB1 and DQB1; roughly 500 for DQA1; nearly 610 for DPA1; 450 to 480 for DPB1. A later genetic analysis used genome-wide SNP genotypes for 398 of the 666 donors, treating that subset as a discovery cohort. HLA typing covered class I and class II loci at four-digit resolution. To decide whether each TCR beta V gene segment behaved as functional or pseudogenic, an earlier analysis of some 540 of the donors relied on high-throughput TCR beta sequencing. About 310 gigabases of sequencing data and 78 million or so unique TCR sequences were included in an early release covering 550 to 650 HLA-typed donors. Every discovery cohort repertoire had been produced on one sequencing platform. Among some 410 genotyped donors of the cohort, an average of approximately 240,000 unique TCR beta nucleotide sequences were sequenced per donor, about a sixth of them non-productive. The aim of the study was to test whether cataloging public T cell receptors could identify signatures of past pathogen exposure. The later analysis used no new phenotypic data to find candidate immune exposures, relying instead on TCR beta sequences and their occurrence across donors. The study profiled the T cell repertoires of under 850 subjects by immunosequencing and related them to cytomegalovirus serostatus. Along with the approximately 620-subject first cohort, a separate validation cohort of over a hundred different subjects was used. Results the study describes overall, beyond this receptor: The authors suggested that the approach could potentially be generalized to other disease states and immunological phenotypes. The presence/absence analyses assumed that sequencing depth was roughly uniform across donors, and that assumption may not be true. A later analysis found that most CMV-associated TCR beta chains appeared HLA-restricted, with HLA associations seemingly driven largely by CMV exposure. A later analysis found that TCR association rates varied across HLA loci, with DRB1 alleles showing the most associated TCRs and HLA-C alleles the fewest. A few of the identified cytomegalovirus-associated TCR beta chains were confirmed in vitro to be specific for cytomegalovirus antigens. A later genetic analysis associated a missense DCLRE1C variant with V-gene and J-gene trimming of TCR beta chains, and an independent cohort replicated the association. According to a later analysis, parvovirus B19, influenza, CMV and Epstein-Barr virus appeared linked to several top co-occurrence clusters. Because counts were too low, more than 15 rarely observed V segments, including chromosome 9 orphons, were excluded from the earlier analysis of a few hundred of the donors. Some IMGT-functional V segments, including TRBV6-2 and TRBV6-3, could not be told apart with the 87-base-pair reads, so those segments were excluded. The classifier was reported to diagnose cytomegalovirus status with high specificity and sensitivity in both the original cohort and the validation cohort. Correlated functional status among segregating V segments might be attributable to linkage disequilibrium, but an unknown experimental factor could not be ruled out. In a later analysis, HLA-associated TCR beta chains showed more clonal expansion and lower generation probabilities than non-associated chains that were equally common. A further reported finding was that TCR beta sequences accurately predicted the HLA-A and HLA-B alleles for most subjects in the first cohort. HLA typing was unavailable for some donors at each locus, so association tests used only the typed subset. The study gave a list of some 150 TCR beta chains associated with cytomegalovirus. The cohort was sequenced for TCR beta chains only, and without alpha or paired-chain data the features that could be detected were limited. CMV serostatus was the only immune exposure information available for the cohort. An earlier analysis of approximately 590 of the donors showed that most TCR beta V segments appeared in productive rearrangements either about 87% or about 30% of the time, which broadly matched IMGT annotations. While some public TCRs were present in many individuals, most TCR sequences turned up only very rarely across donors. At a false discovery rate of 0.05, a later analysis linked some 17,000 TCR beta sequences to specific HLA alleles. When HLA alleles, especially DR and DQ, strongly co-occurred, TCR associations were difficult to assign to individual alleles. A cluster of highly shared sequence variants was judged likely to represent a technical artifact of the sequencing pipeline. Compared with the roughly 700-donor mean, donors in an Asian-associated ancestry cluster had fewer N-insertions in productive TCRs, according to a later genetic analysis.

The library was built by means of the immunoSEQ multiplex PCR assay. For the multiplex PCR, a mixture combining 60 forward primers for TCR Vbeta segments and 13 reverse primers for TCR Jbeta segments was used. Amplification of the CDR3 region of rearranged TCR beta genes was performed with a multiplex PCR assay on genomic DNA. On the Illumina HiSeq System, the amplified TCR beta libraries were sequenced as 87-base-pair reads. The study's processing was this. A later analysis counted tens of millions of unique TCR beta chains across the 550 to 750 repertoires, and 10 million to 12 million of these chains were shared by at least two donors. A nearest-neighbor algorithm error-corrected the raw reads and collapsed the reads into unique sequences, merging closely related sequences to remove PCR and sequencing errors. To assign V, D and J gene segments, CDR3 sequences were aligned to IMGT reference sequences. For a sequence to be retained, a match of at least six nucleotides was required to both a V gene segment and a J gene segment. Rearrangements were classified as productive when the CDR3 lacked stop codons and remained in frame with V and J, and all other rearrangements were classified as non-productive. Following IMGT convention, CDR3 was defined as the stretch from the second conserved V-encoded cysteine to the conserved J-encoded phenylalanine. The earlier analysis of fewer than 750 of the donors excluded sequences that lacked an unambiguous match to a single V gene segment. In an earlier analysis of approximately 610 of the donors, V segments were called functional above 56.7% productive rearrangements and were called segregating when the between-donor standard deviation exceeded 5%. To diagnose cytomegalovirus status from the catalog of TCR beta chain sequences, a statistical classification framework was built. A later analysis assigned V and J genes by comparing TCR nucleotide sequences with IMGT/GENE-DB human TR gene sequences. In a later analysis, CDR3 sequences and most-parsimonious VDJ recombination scenarios were assigned using the TCRdist pipeline. In a later analysis, each TCR beta chain was defined by its CDR3 amino acid sequence together with its V-gene family, and reads without a unique V-gene family were excluded. A later analysis removed 600 or so highly shared, low-generation-probability nucleotide sequences to deal with suspected cross-contamination and a sequencing artifact. A later analysis calculated a clonal expansion index for each public chain from normalized within-repertoire ranks of inferred template counts. In a later analysis, generation probabilities were computed using a VDJ recombination model fitted to out-of-frame rearrangements, and the results were checked against IGoR. In a later analysis, hypergeometric tests were used to score TCR-TCR, TCR-HLA and TCR-CMV co-occurrence, with a repertoire-size bias correction applied to TCR pairs. To estimate false discovery rates, a later analysis permuted the HLA or CMV assignments 20 times. In a later analysis, co-occurring TCRs were grouped with DBSCAN, and TCRdist sequence similarity was added when clustering was performed within HLA-allele-positive subsets. Repertoires with fewer than 30,000 or more than 120,000 public chains, plus five repertoires with anomalous nucleotide sharing, were excluded from co-occurrence clustering. In its TCRdb copy, this immuneACCESS table keeps in-frame sequences only and misses some clones. Where compared with another copy, unresolved V genes explain less than half of these, and the others have no known cause. V and J calls and clone size are copied from that table; D and trimming were computed from the DNA. The sample contains fewer than 150,000 clones, nearly 80% of them found a single time. The ten biggest clones cover approximately 2.1% of the sample.

The cohort comprised fewer than 700 healthy bone marrow donors. Cohort members were all nominally healthy when sampled, although unrecorded immune exposures were likely present. The donor tested CMV seronegative, placing the donor among the 352 seronegative members of the cohort. Each donor provided a peripheral blood sample, and peripheral blood mononuclear cells were used for TCR beta sequencing. Genomic DNA extraction from the blood cell samples was performed with the Qiagen DNeasy Blood Extraction Kit. A few counts support this clone. It lacks a known antigen. Base qualities are not provided; no much larger clone lies one nucleotide away. Including cysteine and phenylalanine, the CDR3 has 13 amino acids. The entry retains the CDR3 DNA only, 39 bases that are in frame from base 1. V is pared back by 0 bases and J by 5 bases, with 8 bases lying between the germline termini. CDR1 and CDR2 are read off the germline V gene (reference sequence) as SGHKS and YYEKEE.

The sequencing sample was made of PBMCs. The chain employs TRBV5-5 and TRBJ2-5; too little of a D gene remains to name it. This TCR was sampled from a young man in good health and CMV-seronegative. CDR3 sequence: CASSLEPWETQYF. The DNA is TGTGCCAGCAGCTTGGAGCCGTGGGAGACCCAGTACTTC.